Listed below are T cell receptor beta chains from one sample, sequenced in a study of shared clonotypes between healthy human individuals. Sequencing used immunoSEQ multiplex PCR; TCRdb keeps in-frame clones, though not all of them. The sample holds around 500,000 clones; around three quarters are singletons and the top ten take approximately 12%. Sequencing was performed on PBMCs. Receptors originate from a woman aged 40-49 years in good health. Some clones in this sample may be carry-over from other donors' samples. CDR3s include the opening cysteine and the closing phenylalanine or tryptophan. A D gene is named only where the DNA matches it firmly. The size entry is marked missing in some rows and otherwise reads once, few, many or a size class.

d_call,j_call,clone_size,v_call,cdr3_aa,cdr3_nt
TRBD2,TRBJ2-1,-,TRBV27,CASSLSSSGGNEQFF,TGTGCCAGCAGTTTATCATCTAGCGGGGGGAATGAGCAGTTCTTC
TRBD1,TRBJ1-2,-,TRBV6-5,CASSLRTGGFYGYTF,TGTGCCAGCAGTCTTCGGACAGGGGGCTTTTATGGCTACACCTTC
-,TRBJ2-5,-,TRBV28,CASSGPGGLGQETQYF,TGTGCCAGCAGTGGCCCCGGGGGACTGGGGCAAGAGACCCAGTACTTC
-,TRBJ2-2,few,TRBV9,CASSARLDPTGELFF,TGTGCCAGCAGCGCCCGACTAGACCCCACCGGGGAGCTGTTTTTT
TRBD2,TRBJ2-5,many,TRBV2,CASRGWVAGSQETQYF,TGTGCCAGCAGAGGATGGGTAGCGGGATCCCAAGAGACCCAGTACTTC
-,TRBJ1-1,-,TRBV7-8,CASIRWGLDTEAFF,TGTGCCAGCATTCGTTGGGGGCTGGACACTGAAGCTTTCTTT
-,TRBJ1-1,-,TRBV7-3,CASGWGRDTEAFF,TGTGCCAGCGGATGGGGCAGAGACACTGAAGCTTTCTTT
TRBD2,TRBJ2-2,-,TRBV28,CASSRRTSGKSNTGELFF,TGTGCCAGCAGCCGTAGGACTAGCGGTAAATCGAACACCGGGGAGCTGTTTTTT
-,TRBJ1-3,-,TRBV30,CAWSVGQGNTIYF,TGTGCCTGGAGTGTAGGGCAGGGGAACACCATATATTTT
TRBD1,TRBJ2-7,-,TRBV11-2,CASSPPPDRGVYEQYF,TGTGCCAGCAGTCCCCCGCCGGACAGGGGAGTCTACGAGCAGTACTTC
-,TRBJ2-7,-,TRBV2,CASRGQRPVQYF,TGTGCCAGCAGAGGACAGCGCCCCGTGCAGTACTTC
-,TRBJ2-7,once,TRBV5-1,CASSPGEAYEQYF,TGCGCCAGCAGCCCGGGTGAAGCATACGAGCAGTACTTC
-,TRBJ2-1,-,TRBV10-3,CAISTLDGRDNEQFF,TGTGCCATCAGTACACTCGACGGTCGTGACAATGAGCAGTTCTTC
-,TRBJ1-2,-,TRBV7-2,CASSLGPLLGGYTF,TGTGCCAGCAGCTTAGGACCCCTCTTGGGGGGCTACACCTTC
-,TRBJ2-1,-,TRBV19,CASSTTGILTGFYNEQFF,TGTGCCAGTAGCACGACGGGAATTTTGACAGGATTCTACAATGAGCAGTTCTTC
-,TRBJ1-2,-,TRBV7-9,CASSFMGGGHTF,TGTGCCAGCAGCTTCATGGGCGGAGGGCACACCTTC
-,TRBJ1-1,-,TRBV6-6,CASSYAMNTEAFF,TGTGCCAGCAGTTACGCGATGAATACTGAAGCTTTCTTT
TRBD2,TRBJ2-7,-,TRBV27,CASSPPRLAGGSSYEQYF,TGTGCCAGCAGCCCTCCCCGACTAGCGGGAGGGTCGTCCTACGAGCAGTACTTC
-,TRBJ2-5,-,TRBV5-8,CASSLAVVPETQYF,TGTGCCAGCAGCTTGGCCGTTGTTCCTGAGACCCAGTACTTC
TRBD1,TRBJ1-4,-,TRBV6-5,CASSYSDSGGEKLFF,TGTGCCAGCAGTTACTCGGATTCAGGGGGGGAAAAACTGTTTTTT
-,TRBJ2-5,-,TRBV6-5,CASSYSASPIETQYF,TGTGCCAGCAGTTACTCGGCTAGCCCTATTGAGACCCAGTACTTC
-,TRBJ2-7,-,TRBV5-5,CASSLFFETTYEQYF,TGTGCCAGCAGCTTGTTTTTCGAGACGACCTACGAGCAGTACTTC
TRBD1,TRBJ2-7,-,TRBV6-5,CAISGETGGYEQYF,TGTGCCATCAGCGGAGAAACAGGGGGCTACGAGCAGTACTTC
-,TRBJ1-2,-,TRBV20-1,CSARSGGGYTF,TGCAGTGCTCGCTCGGGGGGTGGCTACACCTTC
TRBD1,TRBJ1-4,-,TRBV18,CASSPRGTNEKLFF,TGTGCCAGCTCACCCAGGGGGACTAATGAAAAACTGTTTTTT
-,TRBJ2-6,-,TRBV30,CAWVAPRGIGANVLTF,TGTGCCTGGGTGGCGCCCAGGGGTATTGGGGCCAACGTCCTGACTTTC
-,TRBJ2-5,few,TRBV7-6,CASSFRSGGGGETQYF,TGTGCCAGCAGCTTTAGGTCAGGTGGAGGTGGAGAGACCCAGTACTTC
-,TRBJ1-2,-,TRBV9,CASSSLGGGRNYGYTF,TGTGCCAGCAGTTCCCTCGGGGGGGGGCGTAACTATGGCTACACCTTC
-,TRBJ2-3,-,TRBV5-6,CASSWISGSTDTQYF,TGTGCCAGCAGCTGGATTAGCGGATCCACAGATACGCAGTATTTT
-,TRBJ1-2,-,TRBV7-8,CASSTRDGANYGYTF,TGTGCCAGCAGCACCCGGGACGGAGCTAACTATGGCTACACCTTC
-,TRBJ2-2,-,TRBV5-1,CASSSGTPAGELFF,TGCGCCAGCAGCTCCGGGACTCCAGCCGGGGAGCTGTTTTTT
TRBD2,TRBJ2-2,-,TRBV5-1,CASSFAGGPRLFF,TGCGCCAGCAGCTTTGCGGGGGGGCCCAGACTGTTTTTT
-,TRBJ1-4,-,TRBV4-1,CASSQTTAKFEKLFF,TGCGCCAGCAGCCAAACGACAGCCAAGTTTGAAAAACTGTTTTTT
TRBD1,TRBJ1-2,-,TRBV19,CASSIDRRGHYGYTF,TGTGCCAGTAGTATAGATCGCAGGGGGCACTATGGCTACACCTTC
-,TRBJ2-2,-,TRBV5-1,CASSPSWSGELFF,TGCGCCAGCAGCCCTTCGTGGTCCGGGGAGCTGTTTTTT
TRBD1,TRBJ2-7,once,TRBV9,CASSVGDRVGYEQYF,TGTGCCAGCAGCGTAGGGGACAGGGTCGGCTACGAGCAGTACTTC
-,TRBJ2-7,few,TRBV5-1,CASSAQQGPYEQYF,TGCGCCAGCAGCGCCCAACAGGGCCCCTACGAGCAGTACTTC
TRBD2,TRBJ2-2,-,TRBV4-3,CASSPQPSGSGGELFF,TGCGCCAGCAGCCCCCAACCTAGCGGGAGCGGCGGGGAGCTGTTTTTT
TRBD2,TRBJ2-1,-,TRBV30,CAWNPLGTSAGGEQFF,TGTGCCTGGAACCCTCTGGGGACTAGCGCGGGAGGTGAGCAGTTCTTC
TRBD1,TRBJ2-7,-,TRBV2,CASGNRDRSYEQYF,TGTGCCAGCGGAAACCGGGACAGATCCTACGAGCAGTACTTC
-,TRBJ2-1,-,TRBV4-3,CASSQDPKVSYNEQFF,TGCGCCAGCAGCCAAGATCCCAAGGTCTCCTACAATGAGCAGTTCTTC
-,TRBJ2-2,-,TRBV19,CASSIIGYTGELFF,TGTGCCAGTAGTATTATCGGTTACACCGGGGAGCTGTTTTTT
TRBD1,TRBJ2-7,-,TRBV30,CAWKFGGQGPEQYF,TGTGCCTGGAAGTTCGGGGGACAGGGCCCCGAGCAGTACTTC
-,TRBJ2-7,-,TRBV7-6,CASSLGSGPTYEQYF,TGTGCCAGCAGCTTAGGCTCAGGGCCTACCTACGAGCAGTACTTC
TRBD1,TRBJ2-2,-,TRBV6-6,CASSGGTGPGELFF,TGTGCCAGCAGCGGGGGGACAGGGCCCGGGGAGCTGTTTTTT
-,TRBJ1-4,few,TRBV14,CASSQHEKLFF,TGTGCCAGCAGCCAGCATGAAAAACTGTTTTTT
TRBD1,TRBJ2-7,-,TRBV11-3,CASSPQTGRPHEQYF,TGTGCCAGCAGCCCGCAGACAGGGCGGCCTCACGAGCAGTACTTC
-,TRBJ1-1,once,TRBV2,CASSLDRSNTEAFF,TGTGCCAGCAGCCTCGACAGGAGTAACACTGAAGCTTTCTTT
-,TRBJ1-3,few,TRBV5-4,CASSSQGLVGNTIYF,TGTGCCAGCAGCAGCCAGGGGCTGGTTGGAAACACCATATATTTT
-,TRBJ2-7,-,TRBV2,CASRQIGGSNSYEQYF,TGTGCCAGCAGGCAAATAGGGGGGAGCAACTCCTACGAGCAGTACTTC
TRBD2,TRBJ2-1,-,TRBV7-2,CASSSLGLAGGEQFF,TGTGCCAGCAGCTCTCTCGGACTAGCGGGAGGAGAGCAGTTCTTC
-,TRBJ1-5,-,TRBV5-1,CASSLDYGYNQPQHF,TGCGCCAGCAGCTTGGATTATGGGTACAATCAGCCCCAGCATTTT
TRBD1,TRBJ2-5,-,TRBV27,CASSRRPGQVQETQYF,TGTGCCAGCAGTCGACGACCGGGACAGGTCCAAGAGACCCAGTACTTC
TRBD1,TRBJ2-1,-,TRBV7-9,CASSPDRGGSYNEQFF,TGTGCCAGCAGCCCGGACAGGGGCGGCTCCTACAATGAGCAGTTCTTC
TRBD2,TRBJ2-3,-,TRBV6-6,CASTPVGGGTDTQYF,TGTGCCAGCACACCGGTGGGGGGAGGGACAGATACGCAGTATTTT